This passage covers 27 T cell receptor beta chains from one sample sequenced in a study of T cell responses to AZD1222 COVID-19 vaccine. Some clones are missing from TCRdb's copy, which holds only in-frame ones; the method was immunoSEQ multiplex PCR. In the table there are more than 150,000 clones, over 80% of which are singletons. This material consisted of peripheral blood, taken on day 0 of MenACWY control vaccination. Source of these receptors: an adult in good health.

The rearrangement links TRBV12-3 or TRBV12-4 to TRBJ1-2, with 8 bases lining up with TRBD1. Trimming took 6 bases from V and 8 from J; bases not matched to a gene: 8. The CDR3 has 13 amino acids. This CDR3 is CASSPTQGDGYTF. For the CDR3, the DNA is TGTGCCAGCAGCCCTACACAGGGGGACGGCTACACCTTC.

V gene TRBV30 combines with J gene TRBJ2-3, with D possibly TRBD2 on 5 matching bases. In germline, CDR1 is GTSNPN, CDR2 SVGIG (reference sequence). The CDR3 totals 14 residues. Trimming stripped 0 bases from V and 0 bases from J, with 7 bases between. CDR3 in DNA: TGTGCCTGGAGTGTTGGCGGGAGCACAGATACGCAGTATTTT. The encoded protein is CAWSVGGSTDTQYF.

The J gene is TRBJ1-4, the V gene TRBV6-5; the match to TRBD1 covers 8 bases. CDR1 is MNHEY and CDR2 is SVGAGI in the germline V gene. V lost 4 bases to trimming and J lost 8 bases; unmatched junction nucleotides: 6. The CDR3 spans 14 residues. The CDR3, as DNA: TGTGCCAGCAGTTTCCGGGACAGGCGGGAAAAACTGTTTTTT. Its protein is CASSFRDRREKLFF.

The rearrangement joins TRBV4-3 to TRBJ1-1; perhaps TRBD1 as D (5 bases). Germline CDR1 is LGHNA and CDR2 is YSLEER. The germline V and J ends were trimmed by 5 bases and 2 bases, with 12 bases remaining between them. CDR3 size: 14 residues. CDR3 region: CASSVGGKNTEAFF. DNA for the CDR3: TGCGCCAGCAGCGTCGGGGGGAAAAACACTGAAGCTTTCTTT.

The chain uses TRBV28 and TRBJ1-1; D gene unclear. Germline assignment: CDR1 MDHEN and CDR2 SYDVKM. V was trimmed by 2 bases and J by 4 bases, leaving 14 bases between them. CDR3 length equals 15 residues. DNA for the CDR3: TGTGCCAGCAGTTTAGAGGGCGGTGGGAGCACTGAAGCTTTCTTT. This encodes CASSLEGGGSTEAFF.

The chain employs TRBV25-1 and TRBJ2-7; D gene unclear. Germline CDR1 and CDR2: MGHDK and SYGVNS. This CDR3 has 11 residues. V lost 4 bases and J 6 bases, leaving 7 bases between the germline ends. The CDR3 region is CASSVGSEQYF. The DNA of the CDR3 is TGTGCCAGCAGTGTGGGGTCCGAGCAGTACTTC.

J is TRBJ2-7 and V is TRBV9, with 12 bases matching TRBD1. In germline, CDR1 is SGDLS, CDR2 YYNGEE. The CDR3 runs 14 residues. V shed 3 bases and J 6 bases; nucleotides not matched to a gene: 4. The CDR3 region has the DNA TGTGCCAGCAGCGCTCGGGACAGGGGGCCCGAGCAGTACTTC. It yields the protein CASSARDRGPEQYF.

V usage is TRBV19 and J usage is TRBJ1-2, with TRBD1 matching 9 bases. This CDR3 has 17 residues. The V and J ends lost 7 bases and 1 base, in that order; junction bases with no gene match: 13. Germline CDR1 LNHDA, CDR2 SQIVND (reference sequence). CDR3 loop: CASTENDRGTVNYGYTF. The DNA for the CDR3 is TGTGCCAGTACCGAGAATGACAGGGGGACCGTTAACTATGGCTACACCTTC.

This clone has just one count. The V call is TRBV2, the J call TRBJ2-3; 11 bases are shared with TRBD2. Trimming took 2 bases from V and 9 from J; bases not matched to a gene: 7. Germline CDR1 SNHLY, CDR2 FYNNEI. This CDR3 contains 15 residues. The CDR3: CASSELAGGHKTQYF. The CDR3 DNA is TGTGCCAGCAGTGAACTAGCGGGGGGACATAAGACGCAGTATTTT.

The chain combines TRBV9 with TRBJ2-7; D is uncertain. The CDR3 extends over 13 amino acids. Germline CDR1 SGDLS, CDR2 YYNGEE. Trimming left V 2 bases short and J 7 bases short, with 13 bases between. The CDR3 DNA reads TGTGCCAGCAGCGTCGCCCCCTCGGGTGAGCAGTACTTC. It specifies CASSVAPSGEQYF.

In this sample, this clone turned up a few times. The rearrangement links TRBV5-3 to TRBJ2-7; 7 bases are shared with TRBD1. TRBV5-3 is sorted into the ORF group, with uncertain function. V was pared by 3 bases and J by 3 bases, with 6 bases of the junction left unmatched. The CDR3 length is 14 residues. The CDR3 loop reads CARSSPGTDYEQYF. CDR3 nucleotide sequence: TGTGCCAGAAGCTCTCCCGGGACAGACTACGAGCAGTACTTC.

CDR3 residues: CASSSGLAGGSGKFF. The CDR3 DNA reads as TGTGCCAGCAGTTCCGGACTAGCGGGAGGCTCGGGGAAGTTCTTC. The gene calls are TRBV28 and TRBJ2-1; 14 nucleotides match TRBD2. The junction had 10 bases not matched to a gene; V was cut back by 4 bases and J by 14 bases. Germline CDR1 MDHEN, CDR2 SYDVKM. The CDR3 consists of 15 residues.

V is TRBV12-3 or TRBV12-4 and J is TRBJ2-7, with 9 bases fitting TRBD1. The ends lost 10 bases at V and 6 bases at J; junction bases unmatched: 10. This CDR3 region has 13 residues. CDR3 sequence reads: CATRDRVNGEQYF. The CDR3 region has the DNA TGTGCCACCAGGGACAGGGTGAATGGCGAGCAGTACTTC.

With regard to this clone: The junction departs from the called germline gene at one end, perhaps through a read error. This chain joins TRBV7-3 and TRBJ2-3; 8 bases are shared with TRBD2. Germline CDR1 reads SGHTA; CDR2 reads FQGTGA. This CDR3 is built from 15 residues. The CDR3 DNA sequence: TGTGCCAGCAGCATAACGACTAGCGGCACAGATACGCAGTATTTT. Translation: CASSITTSGTDTQYF.

The chain's CDR3 is CASSKAGTGDEQYF. The CDR3 coding sequence is TGTGCCAGCAGCAAAGCCGGGACAGGGGACGAGCAGTACTTC. The chain couples TRBV7-2 to TRBJ2-7; 10 nucleotides line up with TRBD1. With V trimmed by 5 bases and J by 5 bases, 6 bases remained unmatched. CDR3 length equals 14 residues. In germline, CDR1 is SGHTA, CDR2 FQGNSA. The whole variable domain, remainder taken from reference TRBV7-2 and TRBJ2-7, is GAGVSQSPSNKVTEKGKDVELRCDPISGHTALYWYRQSLGQGLEFLIYFQGNSAPDKSGLPSDRFSAERTGGSVSTLTIQRTQQEDSAVYLCASSKAGTGDEQYFGPGTRLTVT.

The gene calls are TRBV18 and TRBJ1-1, with 7 positions matching TRBD1. CDR1 is KGHSH and CDR2 is LQKENI in the germline V gene. The CDR3 length is 15 residues. V shed 3 bases, J shed 1 base, and the junction held 5 bases outside the gene matches. CDR3 sequence reads: CASSPIRQGNTEAFF. As DNA, the CDR3 is TGTGCCAGCTCACCGATTAGACAGGGGAACACTGAAGCTTTCTTT. The complete variable domain, with remaining parts taken from reference TRBV18 and TRBJ1-1, reads NAGVMQNPRHLVRRRGQEARLRCSPMKGHSHVYWYRQLPEEGLKFMVYLQKENIIDESGMPKERFSAEFPKEGPSILRIQQVVRGDSAAYFCASSPIRQGNTEAFFGQGTRLTVV.

This chain connects TRBV15 to TRBJ1-4, with 10 bases matching TRBD1. Germline trimming cut 4 bases from V and 8 bases from J; bases unmatched to any gene: 7. Germline lookup yields CDR1 LNHNV and CDR2 YYDKDF (reference sequence). The CDR3 covers 15 residues. This chain's CDR3 is CATSTAGTGDEKLFF. CDR3 bases: TGTGCCACCAGCACGGCCGGGACAGGGGACGAAAAACTGTTTTTT. Drawing the rest from reference TRBV15 and TRBJ1-4, the complete variable domain is DAMVIQNPRYQVTQFGKPVTLSCSQTLNHNVMYWYQQKSSQAPKLLFHYYDKDFNNEADTPDNFQSRRPNTSFCFLDIRSPGLGDTAMYLCATSTAGTGDEKLFFGSGTQLSVL.

The chain is built from TRBV5-1 and TRBJ2-2; 12 positions agree with TRBD2. The germline CDR1 and CDR2 sequences are SGHRS and YFSETQ. This CDR3 region has 15 residues. V lost 3 bases and J lost 5; bases outside the gene matches: 2. The CDR3 sequence: CASSSGTSGTGELFF. The CDR3 nucleotides are TGCGCCAGCAGCTCGGGGACTAGCGGGACCGGGGAGCTGTTTTTT. Filled out from reference TRBV5-1 and TRBJ2-2, the complete variable domain reads KAGVTQTPRYLIKTRGQQVTLSCSPISGHRSVSWYQQTPGQGLQFLFEYFSETQRNKGNFPGRFSGRQFSNSRSEMNVSTLELGDSALYLCASSSGTSGTGELFFGEGSRLTVL.

This clone has a single count. The chain links TRBV30 to TRBJ1-1; D might be TRBD1 (6 bases). The CDR3 is 14 amino acids. Germline CDR1 GTSNPN, CDR2 SVGIG (reference sequence). V was trimmed by 0 bases and J by 4 bases, leaving 12 bases between them. The CDR3 loop reads CAWSVGGAGTEAFF. CDR3 DNA sequence: TGTGCCTGGAGTGTAGGGGGGGCCGGCACTGAAGCTTTCTTT.

The CDR3 reads CASSYGIATNEKLFF. CDR3 DNA sequence: TGTGCCAGCAGCTATGGCATTGCAACTAATGAAAAACTGTTTTTT. The genes are TRBV7-6 and TRBJ1-4; D is unresolved. The CDR3 loop spans 15 amino acids. V was clipped by 4 bases and J by 0 bases, with 9 bases between them. Germline CDR1 and CDR2: SGHVS and FNYEAQ.

The chain uses TRBV12-3 or TRBV12-4 and TRBJ1-1; D gene ambiguous. This CDR3 has 12 amino acids. V lost 6 bases, J lost 0 bases, and 5 bases lay in between. The CDR3 region is CASRELNTEAFF. The CDR3 region has the DNA TGTGCCAGCAGGGAGTTGAACACTGAAGCTTTCTTT.

The chain employs TRBV11-2 and TRBJ2-1; TRBD2 matches at 8 bases. V lost 5 bases to trimming and J lost 8 bases; unmatched junction nucleotides: 11. This CDR3 region has 15 residues. The V gene's germline CDR1 is SGHAT and CDR2 FQNNGV. This CDR3 is CASSVRTGGQDEQFF. For the CDR3, the DNA is TGTGCCAGCAGCGTGAGAACGGGAGGGCAGGATGAGCAGTTCTTC.

The V gene is TRBV2, the J gene TRBJ1-1; D call uncertain. The length of the CDR3 is 12 residues. Germline V gives CDR1 SNHLY, CDR2 FYNNEI. V lost 4 bases and J 0 bases, leaving 3 bases between the germline ends. The CDR3 DNA reads TGTGCCAGCAGTGGGATGAACACTGAAGCTTTCTTT. Residues: CASSGMNTEAFF. The variable domain in full, completed from reference TRBV2 and TRBJ1-1, reads EPEVTQTPSHQVTQMGQEVILRCVPISNHLYFYWYRQILGQKVEFLVSFYNNEISEKSEIFDDQFSVERPDGSNFTLKIRSTKLEDSAMYFCASSGMNTEAFFGQGTRLTVV.

J is TRBJ1-1 and V is TRBV9, with D possibly being TRBD1 (5 bases). The CDR3 runs 14 residues. V lost 4 bases and J lost 1, with 11 bases in between. Per the germline V gene, CDR1 is SGDLS and CDR2 is YYNGEE. The CDR3 sequence: CASSPKGSNTEAFF. The CDR3 DNA reads TGTGCCAGCAGCCCCAAGGGGTCGAACACTGAAGCTTTCTTT.

The gene calls are TRBV5-1 and TRBJ2-7; possible D gene TRBD2, 6 bases. V was cut by 1 base and J by 3 bases, with 14 bases left in between. The CDR3 has 15 residues. Germline V gene data show CDR1 as SGHRS and CDR2 as YFSETQ. The DNA for the CDR3 is TGCGCCAGCAGCTTGATGGGGGGACGAGACTACGAGCAGTACTTC. It encodes CASSLMGGRDYEQYF.

The rearrangement links TRBV5-1 to TRBJ1-1, with 7 bases lining up with TRBD1. This CDR3 has 16 residues. CDR1 and CDR2 from the germline V gene are SGHRS and YFSETQ. V shed 2 bases, J shed 4 bases, and the junction held 11 bases outside the gene matches. The CDR3 sequence: CASSFLSTGEGTEAFF. CDR3 coding DNA: TGCGCCAGCAGCTTCCTTTCCACAGGGGAAGGCACTGAAGCTTTCTTT.

The chain joins TRBV19 to TRBJ2-5; the match to TRBD1 covers 8 bases. CDR1 and CDR2 (germline): LNHDA, SQIVND (reference sequence). The length of the CDR3 is 13 residues. Unmatched junction bases numbered 11, after V lost 9 bases and J lost 8 bases. The CDR3 sequence: CASRTGSGRTQYF. In DNA, the CDR3 is TGTGCCAGCAGGACAGGGTCCGGACGAACCCAGTACTTC.